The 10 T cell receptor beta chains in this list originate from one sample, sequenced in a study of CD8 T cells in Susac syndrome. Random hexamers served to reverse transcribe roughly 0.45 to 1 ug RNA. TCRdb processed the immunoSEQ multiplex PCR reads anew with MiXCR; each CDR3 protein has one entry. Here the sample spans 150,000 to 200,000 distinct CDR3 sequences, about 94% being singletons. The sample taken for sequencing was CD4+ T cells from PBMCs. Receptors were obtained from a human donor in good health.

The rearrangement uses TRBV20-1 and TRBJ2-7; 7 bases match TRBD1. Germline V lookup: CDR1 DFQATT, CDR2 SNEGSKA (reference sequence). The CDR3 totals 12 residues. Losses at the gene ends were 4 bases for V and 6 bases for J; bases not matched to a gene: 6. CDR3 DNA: TGCAGTGCTAACGACAGGGTAGGCGAGCAGTACTTC. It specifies CSANDRVGEQYF.

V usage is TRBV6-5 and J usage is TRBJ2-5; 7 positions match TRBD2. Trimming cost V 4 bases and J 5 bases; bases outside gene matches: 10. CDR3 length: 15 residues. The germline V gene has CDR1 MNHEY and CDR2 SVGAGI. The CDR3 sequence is CASSSRSGMRETQYF. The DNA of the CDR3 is TGTGCCAGCAGTTCCCGCAGCGGGATGAGGGAGACCCAGTACTTC.

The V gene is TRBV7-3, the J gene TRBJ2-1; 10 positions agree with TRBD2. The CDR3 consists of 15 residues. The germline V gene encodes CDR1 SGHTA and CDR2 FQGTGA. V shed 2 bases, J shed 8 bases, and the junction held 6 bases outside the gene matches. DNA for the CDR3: TGTGCCAGCAGCTTACAAGCGGGAGGGCCCGATGAGCAGTTCTTC. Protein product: CASSLQAGGPDEQFF.

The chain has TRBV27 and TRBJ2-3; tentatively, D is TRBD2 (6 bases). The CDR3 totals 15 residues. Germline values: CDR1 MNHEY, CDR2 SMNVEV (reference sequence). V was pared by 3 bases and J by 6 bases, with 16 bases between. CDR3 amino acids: CASSLGEVVSDTQYF. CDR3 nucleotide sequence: TGTGCCAGCAGTTTGGGGGAGGTAGTATCGGATACGCAGTATTTT.

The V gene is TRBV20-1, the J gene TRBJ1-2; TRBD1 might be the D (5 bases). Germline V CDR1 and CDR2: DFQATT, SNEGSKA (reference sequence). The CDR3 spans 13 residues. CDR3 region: CTFLGGLNYGYTF. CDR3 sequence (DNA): TGCACCTTTTTGGGGGGTCTTAACTATGGCTACACCTTC.

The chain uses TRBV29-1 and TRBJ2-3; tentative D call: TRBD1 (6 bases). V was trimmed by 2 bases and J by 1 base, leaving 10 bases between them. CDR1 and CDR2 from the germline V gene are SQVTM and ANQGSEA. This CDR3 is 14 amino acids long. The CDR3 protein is CSVEMGARTDTQYF. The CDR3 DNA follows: TGCAGCGTTGAAATGGGGGCTCGCACAGATACGCAGTATTTT.

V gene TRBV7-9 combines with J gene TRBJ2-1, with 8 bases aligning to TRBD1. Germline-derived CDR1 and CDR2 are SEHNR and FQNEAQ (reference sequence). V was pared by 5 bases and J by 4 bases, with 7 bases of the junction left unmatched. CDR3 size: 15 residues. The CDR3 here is CASSPRGQAYNEQFF. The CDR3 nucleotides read TGTGCCAGCAGCCCACGGGGACAGGCGTACAATGAGCAGTTCTTC.

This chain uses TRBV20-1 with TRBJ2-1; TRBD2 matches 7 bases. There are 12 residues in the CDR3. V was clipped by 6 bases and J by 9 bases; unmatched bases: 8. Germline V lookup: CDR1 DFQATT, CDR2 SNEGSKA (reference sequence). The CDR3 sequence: CSAMWGEGEQFF. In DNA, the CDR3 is TGCAGTGCCATGTGGGGGGAGGGTGAGCAGTTCTTC.

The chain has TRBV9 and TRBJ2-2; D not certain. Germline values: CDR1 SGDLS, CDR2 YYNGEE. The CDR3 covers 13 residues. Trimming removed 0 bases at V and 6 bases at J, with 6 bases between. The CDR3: CASSVAVAGELFF. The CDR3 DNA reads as TGTGCCAGCAGCGTAGCTGTGGCCGGGGAGCTGTTTTTT.

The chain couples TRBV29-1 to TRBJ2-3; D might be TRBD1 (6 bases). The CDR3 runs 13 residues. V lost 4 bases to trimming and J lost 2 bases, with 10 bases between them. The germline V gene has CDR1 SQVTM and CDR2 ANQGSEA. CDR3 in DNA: TGCAGCGTTGCCACAGGGATCACAGATACGCAGTATTTT. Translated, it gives CSVATGITDTQYF.